A single sample gave rise to the 28 T cell receptor beta chains below, sequenced in a study of T cell repertoires in cytomegalovirus infection. Each CDR3 protein is one row after TCRdb ran MiXCR on the reads. There are hundreds of thousands of distinct CDR3 sequences in the sample; less than 25% occur only once, and 8% lies in the top ten. Sequencing input: CD8+ T cells from PBMCs. The source is a human donor in good health (CMV status not recorded). Some clones in this sample may be carry-over from other donors' samples.

The chain combines TRBV5-1 with TRBJ2-3; perhaps TRBD2 as D (6 bases). With 5 bases removed from V and 0 bases from J, the gap between germline ends came to 10 bases. From germline, CDR1 is SGHRS and CDR2 YFSETQ. The CDR3 contains 14 residues. CDR3 sequence reads: CASSVAESTDTQYF. CDR3 nucleotide sequence: TGCGCCAGCAGTGTAGCGGAGAGCACAGATACGCAGTATTTT.

The table lists this clonotype with a few counts. The gene calls are TRBV10-2 and TRBJ1-1; D is possibly TRBD1 (5 bases). The CDR3 is 15 amino acids. Germline CDR1 WSHSY, CDR2 SAAADI. Trimming cost V 2 bases and J 1 base, with 11 bases left between them. This CDR3 is CASSEVVGGNTEAFF. The DNA of the CDR3 is TGCGCCAGCAGTGAGGTGGTCGGGGGGAACACTGAAGCTTTCTTT.

This sequence joins TRBV7-9 and TRBJ2-1; 11 bases fit TRBD2. The V gene end was trimmed by 5 bases and the J gene end by 0 bases; junction bases not matched to a gene: 18. The V gene's germline CDR1 is SEHNR and CDR2 FQNEAQ (reference sequence). CDR3 length equals 21 residues. Here the CDR3 reads CASSPPLAGGHGSSSYNEQFF. The CDR3 region has the DNA TGTGCCAGCAGCCCCCCGCTAGCGGGGGGTCACGGGTCCAGCTCCTACAATGAGCAGTTCTTC.

This clonotype was observed at least ten times. The rearrangement joins TRBV7-9 to TRBJ2-2; no clear D gene. The CDR3 sequence is 16 residues long. The germline V gene has CDR1 SEHNR and CDR2 FQNEAQ (reference sequence). Trimming cost V 4 bases and J 4 bases, with 16 bases left between them. CDR3 in amino acids: CASSSSGGIRTGELFF. CDR3 bases: TGTGCCAGCAGCTCAAGTGGTGGGATTCGCACCGGGGAGCTGTTTTTT.

The V and J genes are TRBV6-2 or TRBV6-3 and TRBJ2-2; no clear D. This CDR3 has 15 amino acids. Germline V lookup: CDR1 MNHEY, CDR2 SVGEGT. V was cut by 5 bases and J by 9 bases, with 19 bases left in between. CDR3: CASSAERRRPRELFF. The CDR3 DNA is TGTGCCAGCAGTGCAGAACGAAGGCGCCCCCGGGAGCTGTTTTTT.

In its sample, this clonotype was seen a few times. This rearrangement joins TRBV11-2 to TRBJ2-7, with D possibly being TRBD2 (5 bases). V shed 3 bases and J shed 5 bases, with 14 bases lying between them. This CDR3 has 14 amino acids. The germline V gene has CDR1 SGHAT and CDR2 FQNNGV. This CDR3 reads CASSLNPGVHEQYF. CDR3 DNA: TGTGCCAGCAGCTTGAATCCCGGGGTTCACGAGCAGTACTTC.

This clonotype was seen ten or more times. The chain couples TRBV7-9 to TRBJ2-7; D may be TRBD1 (5 bases). The CDR3 extends over 14 amino acids. V dropped 4 bases and J dropped 1 base, with 11 bases sitting between them. Germline lookup yields CDR1 SEHNR and CDR2 FQNEAQ (reference sequence). The CDR3 nucleotides are TGTGCCAGCAGCTCCCAGGGCAGTTCCTACGAGCAGTACTTC. This translates into CASSSQGSSYEQYF.

This clonotype was counted between two and nine times. The genes are TRBV20-1 and TRBJ1-1; no clear D gene. The germline gives CDR1 DFQATT, CDR2 SNEGSKA (reference sequence). The length of the CDR3 is 13 residues. V gave up 0 bases and J gave up 0 bases, with 5 bases separating them. The CDR3: CSAREGLNTEAFF. DNA of the CDR3: TGCAGTGCTAGAGAAGGCTTGAACACTGAAGCTTTCTTT.

The chain has TRBV20-1 and TRBJ2-7; tentatively, D is TRBD1 (6 bases). This CDR3 has 15 residues. From germline, CDR1 is DFQATT and CDR2 SNEGSKA (reference sequence). Trimming pared 0 bases from V and 0 bases from J, leaving 12 bases between. The CDR3: CSAREGATISYEQYF. CDR3 nucleotides: TGCAGTGCTAGAGAGGGGGCAACAATCTCCTACGAGCAGTACTTC.

This clonotype has just one count. V is TRBV7-4 and J is TRBJ2-1, with D unclear. The CDR3 runs to 13 residues. Trimming cost V 3 bases and J 10 bases, with 13 bases left between them. CDR1 is SGHVT, CDR2 SQSDAQ, per germline. The CDR3 DNA reads as TGTGCCAGCAGCTTTCTTGACTCCGGAGAGCAGTTCTTC. It specifies CASSFLDSGEQFF.

V and J are TRBV6-5 and TRBJ2-3; D uncertain. The germline V and J ends were trimmed by 0 bases and 1 base, with 11 bases remaining between them. CDR1 is MNHEY, CDR2 SVGAGI, per germline. CDR3 size: 16 residues. The CDR3 sequence: CASSYSTSAGTDTQYF. The DNA of the CDR3 is TGTGCCAGCAGTTACTCTACTTCTGCTGGCACAGATACGCAGTATTTT.

This clonotype occurred many times. The chain joins TRBV28 to TRBJ2-7; D might be TRBD1 (6 bases). CDR1 is MDHEN, CDR2 SYDVKM, per germline. Trimming removed 5 bases at V and 4 bases at J, with 15 bases between. The CDR3 length is 14 residues. The CDR3 reads CASSEGRGTYEQYF. In DNA form, the CDR3 reads TGTGCCAGCAGTGAGGGCAGGGGAACGTACGAGCAGTACTTC.

Here the CDR3 DNA reads TGTGCCAGCAGTGTCCCCGAGGGGAGGGGCGCGAACACCGGGGAGCTGTTTTTT. The encoded protein is CASSVPEGRGANTGELFF. This chain uses TRBV2 with TRBJ2-2, with TRBD2 matching over 7 bases. Germline V lookup: CDR1 SNHLY, CDR2 FYNNEI. The CDR3 contains 18 residues. The V and J ends lost 4 bases and 0 bases, in that order; junction bases with no gene match: 11.

Worth noting for this clonotype: This may be a read error, as it is one base from a much larger clone. V is TRBV29-1 and J is TRBJ1-1; D is undetermined. This CDR3 is 11 amino acids long. CDR1 and CDR2 (germline): SQVTM, ANQGSEA. The V and J ends lost 4 bases and 1 base respectively, with 4 bases between them. The CDR3 protein is CSVVGNTEAFF. The CDR3 nucleotides are TGCAGCGTTGTAGGGAACACTGAAGCTTTCTTT.

A few counts support this clonotype. The rearrangement uses TRBV20-1 and TRBJ2-1; no clear D. The germline V gene has CDR1 DFQATT and CDR2 SNEGSKA (reference sequence). The CDR3 loop spans 14 amino acids. Trimming left V 5 bases short and J 7 bases short, with 18 bases between. The CDR3, as DNA: TGCAGTGCTTCCGAATGGACGGATGCTAATGAGCAGTTCTTC. Encoded protein: CSASEWTDANEQFF.

The V and J genes are TRBV12-3 or TRBV12-4 and TRBJ2-3, with a tentative D call TRBD1 (6 bases). The CDR3 loop spans 14 amino acids. V gave up 3 bases and J gave up 5 bases, with 12 bases separating them. The CDR3 is CASSLGAAKDTQYF. The CDR3 nucleotides read TGTGCCAGCAGTTTGGGGGCCGCTAAAGATACGCAGTATTTT.

The chain couples TRBV24-1 to TRBJ1-5; D is unresolved. Germline lookup yields CDR1 KGHDR and CDR2 SFDVKD. The CDR3 consists of 14 residues. The V end was cut by 4 bases, the J end by 3 bases, with 9 bases between. For the CDR3, the DNA is TGTGCCACCAGTGAAGTAGGTAACAATCAGCCCCAGCATTTT. Its protein product is CATSEVGNNQPQHF.

This clonotype was recorded a few times. The genes are TRBV20-1 and TRBJ2-1; unclear D gene. Germline V gene sequence: CDR1 DFQATT, CDR2 SNEGSKA (reference sequence). Trimming stripped 3 bases from V and 0 bases from J, with 12 bases between. This CDR3 is built from 15 residues. CDR3 in DNA: TGCAGTGCTAGGACCAGTGTCAGCTCCTACAATGAGCAGTTCTTC. Its translation: CSARTSVSSYNEQFF.

This chain links TRBV20-1 with TRBJ1-5; 8 bases agree with TRBD1. The CDR3 runs to 14 residues. The ends lost 6 bases at V and 4 bases at J; junction bases unmatched: 8. CDR1 DFQATT and CDR2 SNEGSKA come from the germline V gene (reference sequence). The CDR3 DNA is TGCAGTGCCGGCAGGACAGGGCGGAATCAGCCCCAGCATTTT. Its translation: CSAGRTGRNQPQHF.

This clonotype was detected many times. This sequence joins TRBV7-2 and TRBJ2-1, with a weak D call TRBD2 (6 bases). The length of the CDR3 is 12 residues. Germline lookup yields CDR1 SGHTA and CDR2 FQGNSA. Trimming shortened V by 8 bases and J by 8 bases, and 13 bases separated the two germline ends. CDR3 DNA: TGTGCCAGCGGGGGACTTTACCATGAGCAGTTCTTC. Translating gives CASGGLYHEQFF.

This chain uses TRBV6-6 with TRBJ2-7; maybe TRBD2 (5 bases). The length of the CDR3 is 15 residues. The V end was cut by 0 bases, the J end by 6 bases, with 15 bases between. Germline CDR1 is MNHNY and CDR2 is SVGAGI (reference sequence). The CDR3 is CASSYSSSGGSEQYF. The CDR3 region has the DNA TGTGCCAGCAGTTACTCGTCCTCAGGTGGGAGCGAGCAGTACTTC.

The sample holds a few counts of this clonotype. The chain recombines TRBV20-1 with TRBJ2-1, with TRBD2 identical over 9 bases. The CDR3 is 14 residues long. Trimming took 4 bases from V and 6 from J; bases not matched to a gene: 7. Per the germline V gene, CDR1 is DFQATT and CDR2 is SNEGSKA (reference sequence). In nucleotides, the CDR3 is TGCAGTGCTACTGAGAAGCGGGGGGCCAATGAGCAGTTCTTC. This gives the protein CSATEKRGANEQFF.

V is TRBV29-1 and J is TRBJ2-7; D may be TRBD1 (6 bases). Germline CDR1 and CDR2: SQVTM and ANQGSEA. V was pared by 5 bases and J by 2 bases, with 19 bases between. The CDR3 runs to 15 residues. CDR3 amino acids: CSVLSAGERTYEQYF. The CDR3, as DNA: TGCAGCGTTCTTTCGGCAGGGGAGCGCACCTACGAGCAGTACTTC.

This clonotype came up many times. V usage is TRBV7-2 and J usage is TRBJ2-1; D tentatively reads TRBD1 or TRBD2 (5 bases each). The CDR3 loop spans 16 amino acids. V lost 4 bases and J 8 bases, leaving 21 bases between the germline ends. The germline gives CDR1 SGHTA, CDR2 FQGNSA. In DNA form, the CDR3 reads TGTGCCAGCAGCTCTACCGTGGGGGAGTCGTTCTATGAGCAGTTCTTC. It translates to CASSSTVGESFYEQFF.

This chain links TRBV7-9 with TRBJ1-2; D unresolved. This CDR3 spans 13 amino acids. CDR1 SEHNR and CDR2 FQNEAQ come from the germline V gene (reference sequence). The V and J ends lost 1 base and 7 bases respectively, with 10 bases between them. DNA for the CDR3: TGTGCCAGCAGCTTAGAAGGGCCTTCTGGCTACACCTTC. It encodes CASSLEGPSGYTF.

This clonotype was seen more than once but under ten times. This chain joins TRBV4-3 and TRBJ1-1, with D perhaps matching TRBD1 (5 bases). V gave up 1 base and J gave up 1 base, with 13 bases separating them. This CDR3 spans 16 amino acids. The germline gives CDR1 LGHNA, CDR2 YSLEER. This chain's CDR3 is CASSQAAADRNTEAFF. The CDR3 DNA follows: TGCGCCAGCAGCCAAGCCGCGGCTGACAGGAACACTGAAGCTTTCTTT.

V and J are TRBV29-1 and TRBJ2-1, with D tentatively TRBD2 (7 bases). Germline loops: CDR1 SQVTM, CDR2 ANQGSEA. V was trimmed by 5 bases and J by 10 bases, leaving 15 bases between them. This CDR3 contains 12 residues. CDR3 nucleotides: TGCAGCGTTACGGGGGGCCTTTACGAGCAGTTCTTC. Protein sequence: CSVTGGLYEQFF.

The count of this clonotype is one. This may be a read error, as it is one base from a much larger clone. This chain joins TRBV6-5 and TRBJ2-4; perhaps D is TRBD1 or TRBD2 (7 bases each). V lost 4 bases, J lost 8 bases, and 15 bases lay in between. CDR1 and CDR2 from the germline V gene are MNHEY and SVGAGI. The CDR3 totals 14 residues. The CDR3 DNA follows: TGTGCCAGCAGTTCACAGGGGACTATGGACATTCAGTACTTC. Protein sequence: CASSSQGTMDIQYF.